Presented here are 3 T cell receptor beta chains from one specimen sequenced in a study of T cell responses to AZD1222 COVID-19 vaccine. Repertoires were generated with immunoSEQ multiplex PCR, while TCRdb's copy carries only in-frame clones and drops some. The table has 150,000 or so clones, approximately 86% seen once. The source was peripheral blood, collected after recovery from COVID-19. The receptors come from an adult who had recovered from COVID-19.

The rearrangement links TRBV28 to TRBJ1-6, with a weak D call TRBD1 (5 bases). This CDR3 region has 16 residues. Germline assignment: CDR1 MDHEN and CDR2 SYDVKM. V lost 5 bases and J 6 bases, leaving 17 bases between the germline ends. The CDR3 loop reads CASSTTGALVNSPLHF. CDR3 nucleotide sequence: TGTGCCAGCAGTACGACCGGGGCCCTTGTTAATTCACCCCTCCACTTT.

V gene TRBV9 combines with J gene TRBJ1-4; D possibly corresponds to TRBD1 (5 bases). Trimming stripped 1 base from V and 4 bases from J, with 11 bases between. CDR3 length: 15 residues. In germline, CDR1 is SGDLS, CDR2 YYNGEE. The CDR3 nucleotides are TGTGCCAGCAGCGTAACAGACAGCGTTAATGAAAAACTGTTTTTT. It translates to CASSVTDSVNEKLFF.

CDR3 sequence reads: CASSPESNQPQHF. CDR3 coding DNA: TGTGCCAGCTCACCTGAAAGCAATCAGCCCCAGCATTTT. The chain joins TRBV18 to TRBJ1-5, with D uncertain. CDR1 and CDR2 (germline): KGHSH, LQKENI. The V and J ends lost 3 bases and 1 base respectively, with 4 bases between them. The CDR3 totals 13 residues.